Below, 13 T cell receptor beta chains from the same sample are listed, as sequenced in a study of diagnostic markers for celiac disease. TCRdb reprocessed the reads; each CDR3 protein has one entry and no DNA is given. Its clone listing holds about 2,000 distinct CDR3 sequences. The sample taken for sequencing was either unsorted cells or a sorted T cell fraction (not recorded which). These receptor sequences come from a human donor. This table probably holds off-target reads from a library built for another chain.

This clonotype is medium-sized (0.01 to 0.1%) by frequency. CDR3 amino acids: CASSPFGSTDTQYF. The chain joins TRBV18 to TRBJ2-3. This CDR3 contains 14 residues. The germline V gene has CDR1 KGHSH and CDR2 LQKENI.

The chain links TRBV12-3 or TRBV12-4 to TRBJ2-3; the D call from TCRdb, TRBD1, cannot be confirmed without DNA. The CDR3 sequence is 16 residues long. The CDR3 loop is CATRRRGYERTDTQYF.

The chain carries TRBV20-1 and TRBJ1-3; TCRdb lists TRBD1, though no DNA is available to test this call. Germline CDR1 reads DFQATT; CDR2 reads SNEGSKA (reference sequence). The CDR3 is 15 residues long. CDR3 protein: CSAPDRRHSGNTIYF.

This clonotype is deemed medium-sized by its frequency. J is TRBJ2-3 and V is TRBV3-1; the D gene TCRdb calls, TRBD1, cannot be checked with no DNA. The CDR3 is 14 amino acids. The germline gives CDR1 LGHDT, CDR2 YNNKEL (reference sequence). CDR3 amino acids: CASSPGTSRDTQYF.

This clonotype is labeled large based on frequency. The J gene is TRBJ1-4, the V gene TRBV5-1. This CDR3 spans 13 amino acids. Germline lookup yields CDR1 SGHRS and CDR2 YFSETQ. CDR3 sequence reads: CASSLVSHEKLFF.

The chain is built from TRBV15 and TRBJ1-5; the TCRdb D gene call, TRBD1, has no DNA to confirm it. The CDR3 contains 14 residues. Germline V gene lookup returns CDR1 LNHNV and CDR2 YYDKDF (reference sequence). The CDR3 spells CAITDTYLNQPQHF.

Its frequency marks this clonotype as medium-sized. The V and J genes are TRBV5-1 and TRBJ1-1. Looked up from germline, CDR1 is SGHRS and CDR2 is YFSETQ. The CDR3 covers 14 residues. The CDR3 is CASSLAGINTEAFF.

The gene calls are TRBV3-1 and TRBJ1-1. The CDR3 contains 13 residues. Germline V gives CDR1 LGHDT, CDR2 YNNKEL (reference sequence). This CDR3 reads CAGSVGFGTEAFF.

The genes are TRBV7-6 and TRBJ1-1. The CDR3 spans 14 residues. CDR1 is SGHVS, CDR2 FNYEAQ, per germline. This CDR3 reads CASSLGLGSTEAFF.

This clonotype is medium-sized (0.01 to 0.1%) by frequency. This chain joins TRBV12-3 or TRBV12-4 and TRBJ1-1; the D call of TRBD1 rests on TCRdb alone, since no DNA is present to check it. The CDR3 consists of 13 residues. CDR3 residues: CASSRTGNAEAFF.

This clonotype ranks as medium-sized in terms of frequency. The rearrangement links TRBV29-1 to TRBJ2-1; TCRdb gives TRBD1 as the D gene, but with no DNA this cannot be confirmed. Germline CDR1 is SQVTM and CDR2 is ANQGSEA. This CDR3 region has 14 residues. CDR3 loop: CSVGGGSSYNEQFF.

The V and J genes are TRBV2 and TRBJ2-1; with no DNA, the TCRdb D assignment of TRBD1 cannot be verified. The CDR3 is 16 amino acids. CDR1 and CDR2 (germline): SNHLY, FYNNEI. The CDR3 region is CASSGKTGGRYNEQFF.

This clonotype shows up as large by frequency. The rearrangement links TRBV20-1 to TRBJ1-4; there is no DNA to check the TCRdb D call of TRBD1. Germline V gives CDR1 DFQATT, CDR2 SNEGSKA (reference sequence). This CDR3 comprises 14 residues. The CDR3 sequence: CSALHTGAGEKLFF.